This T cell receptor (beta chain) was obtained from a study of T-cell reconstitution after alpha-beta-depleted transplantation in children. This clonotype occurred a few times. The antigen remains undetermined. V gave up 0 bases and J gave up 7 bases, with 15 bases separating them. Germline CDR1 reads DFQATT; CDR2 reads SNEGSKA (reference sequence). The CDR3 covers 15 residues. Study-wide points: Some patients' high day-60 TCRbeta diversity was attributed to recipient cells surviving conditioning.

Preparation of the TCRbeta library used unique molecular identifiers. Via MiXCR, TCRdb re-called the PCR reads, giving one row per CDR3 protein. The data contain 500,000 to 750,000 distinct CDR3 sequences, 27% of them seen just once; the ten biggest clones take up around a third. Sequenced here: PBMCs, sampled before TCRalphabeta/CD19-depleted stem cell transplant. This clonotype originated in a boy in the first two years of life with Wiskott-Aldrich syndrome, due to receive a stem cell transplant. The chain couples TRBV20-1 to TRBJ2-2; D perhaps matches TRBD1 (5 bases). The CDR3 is CSARERQGLRGELFF. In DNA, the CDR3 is TGCAGTGCTAGAGAAAGGCAGGGCCTCCGCGGGGAGCTGTTTTTT.